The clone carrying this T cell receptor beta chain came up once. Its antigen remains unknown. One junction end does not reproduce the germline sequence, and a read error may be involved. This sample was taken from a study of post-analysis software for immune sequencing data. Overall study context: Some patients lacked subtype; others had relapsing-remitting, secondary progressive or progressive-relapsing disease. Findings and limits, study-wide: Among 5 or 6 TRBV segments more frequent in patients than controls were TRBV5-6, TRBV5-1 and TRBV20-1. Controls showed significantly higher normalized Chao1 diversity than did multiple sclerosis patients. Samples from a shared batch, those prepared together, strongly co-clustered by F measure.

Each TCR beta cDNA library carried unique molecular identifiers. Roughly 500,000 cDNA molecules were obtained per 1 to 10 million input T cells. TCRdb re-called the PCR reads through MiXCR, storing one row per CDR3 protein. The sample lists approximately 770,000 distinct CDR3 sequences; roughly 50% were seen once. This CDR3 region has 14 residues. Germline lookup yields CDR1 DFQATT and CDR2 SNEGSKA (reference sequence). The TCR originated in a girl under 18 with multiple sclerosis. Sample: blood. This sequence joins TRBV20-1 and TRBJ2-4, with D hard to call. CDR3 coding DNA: TGCAGTGCGAGAGGAGCGCCTGAAGGAGACATTCAGTACTTC. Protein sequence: CSARGAPEGDIQYF.